The present TCR beta chain was sequenced within a study of OX40 agonist ivuxolimab in advanced cancers. Remarks on this clone: Its antigen remains unknown.

Findings of the study overall: Partial responders at 0.1-3.0 mg/kg had among the lowest clonal expansion. Expanded peripheral T cells had an undetermined antigen specificity. Both blood CD4+ and CD8+ T cells showed clonal growth by week 6 at 0.1 to 3.0 mg/kg.

The assay was immunoSEQ multiplex PCR, and TCRdb's table has in-frame clones only and misses some. This table holds 30,000 to 45,000 clones, around 87% found once. The clonotype was recovered from an adult with an advanced solid tumor such as melanoma, head and neck, liver or kidney cancer. The specimen comprised CD4+ or CD8+ T cells sorted from blood, sampled in a trial of the OX40 agonist ivuxolimab.

This chain's CDR3 is CASSLNGGAIYEQFF. For the CDR3, the DNA is TGTGCCAGCAGCTTAAATGGGGGGGCAATTTATGAGCAGTTCTTC. The chain carries TRBV7-3 and TRBJ2-1; the D gene is possibly TRBD2 (7 bases). The germline CDR1 and CDR2 sequences are SGHTA and FQGTGA. The germline V and J ends were trimmed by 1 base and 8 bases, with 15 bases remaining between them. The CDR3 contains 15 residues.